This TCR beta chain was found in a study of shared clonotypes between healthy human individuals. Study-level results: Donor clonotype sharing was expected to depend on sequencing depth. In general, naive subsets displayed greater estimated richness than memory subsets did.

Produced via immunoSEQ multiplex PCR; TCRdb's table is partial and in-frame only. The sample includes some 2.3 million clones, 85% to 95% of them seen just once. Remarks on this clone: Its cognate antigen is unknown.

The CDR3 length is 15 residues. V lost 5 bases and J 0 bases, leaving 11 bases between the germline ends. CDR1 LNHDA and CDR2 SQIVND come from the germline V gene (reference sequence). The sample was naive CD4+ T cells from PBMCs. Subset denoted: CD45RA+ positively selected. This sequence was found in a man aged 18 to 35 in good health. Some clones in this sample may be carry-over from other donors' samples. The chain recombines TRBV19 with TRBJ2-1, with D hard to call. The CDR3 reads CASSLSVLSYNEQFF. For the CDR3, the DNA is TGTGCCAGTAGTCTATCGGTTCTCTCCTACAATGAGCAGTTCTTC.